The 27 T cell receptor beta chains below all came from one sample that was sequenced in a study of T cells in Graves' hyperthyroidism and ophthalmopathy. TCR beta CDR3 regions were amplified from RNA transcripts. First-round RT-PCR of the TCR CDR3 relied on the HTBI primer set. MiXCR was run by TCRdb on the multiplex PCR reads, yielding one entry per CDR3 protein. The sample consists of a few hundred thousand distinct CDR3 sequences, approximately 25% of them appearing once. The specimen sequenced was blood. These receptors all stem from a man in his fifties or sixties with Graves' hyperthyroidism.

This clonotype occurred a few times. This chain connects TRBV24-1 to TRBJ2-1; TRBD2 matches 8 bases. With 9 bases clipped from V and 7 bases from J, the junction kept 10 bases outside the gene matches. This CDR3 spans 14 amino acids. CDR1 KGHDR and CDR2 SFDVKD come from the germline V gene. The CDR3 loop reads CATRAGAFSNEQFF. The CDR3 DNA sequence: TGTGCCACCCGAGCGGGAGCTTTTTCAAATGAGCAGTTCTTC.

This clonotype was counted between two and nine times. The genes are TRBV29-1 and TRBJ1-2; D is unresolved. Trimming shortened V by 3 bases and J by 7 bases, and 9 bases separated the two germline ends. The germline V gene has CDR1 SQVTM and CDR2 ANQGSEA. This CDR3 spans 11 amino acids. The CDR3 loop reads CSVDGRSGYTF. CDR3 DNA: TGCAGCGTTGATGGGAGGAGTGGCTACACCTTC.

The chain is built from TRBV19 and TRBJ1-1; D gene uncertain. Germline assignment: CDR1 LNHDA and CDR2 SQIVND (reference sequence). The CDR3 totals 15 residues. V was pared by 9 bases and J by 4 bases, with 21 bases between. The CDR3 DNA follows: TGTGCCAGCGTTGGGAGGGAGTTTAGGTTCACTGAAGCTTTCTTT. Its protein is CASVGREFRFTEAFF.

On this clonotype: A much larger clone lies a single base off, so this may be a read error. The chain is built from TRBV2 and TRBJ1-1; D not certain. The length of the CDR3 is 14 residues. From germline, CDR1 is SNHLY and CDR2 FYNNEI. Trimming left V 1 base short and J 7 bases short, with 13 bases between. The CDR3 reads CASSEGRLSIEAFF. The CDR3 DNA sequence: TGTGCCAGCAGTGAAGGGAGGCTCAGCATTGAAGCTTTCTTT. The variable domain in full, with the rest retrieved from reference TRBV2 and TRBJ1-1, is EPEVTQTPSHQVTQMGQEVILRCVPISNHLYFYWYRQILGQKVEFLVSFYNNEISEKSEIFDDQFSVERPDGSNFTLKIRSTKLEDSAMYFCASSEGRLSIEAFFGQGTRLTVV.

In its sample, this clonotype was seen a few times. Here the CDR3 DNA reads TGCGCCAGCAGTGAGTCGGGGACACCCGGCCAGCAAGCTTTCTTT. It translates to CASSESGTPGQQAFF. The chain is built from TRBV10-1 and TRBJ1-1, with D perhaps TRBD1 (6 bases). The V end was cut by 0 bases, the J end by 9 bases, with 17 bases between. This CDR3 has 15 amino acids. Germline V gives CDR1 WNHNN, CDR2 SYGVQD (reference sequence).

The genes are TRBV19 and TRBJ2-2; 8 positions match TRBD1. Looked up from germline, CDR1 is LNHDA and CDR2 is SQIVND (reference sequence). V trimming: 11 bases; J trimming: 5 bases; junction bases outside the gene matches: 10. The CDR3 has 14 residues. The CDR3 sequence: CAVLTQGATGELFF. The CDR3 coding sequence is TGTGCCGTCCTAACCCAGGGGGCAACCGGGGAGCTGTTTTTT.

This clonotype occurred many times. This CDR3 is CASSLRQDGYGYTF. The CDR3 DNA follows: TGCGCCAGCAGCTTGAGGCAGGACGGCTATGGCTACACCTTC. V usage is TRBV5-1 and J usage is TRBJ1-2; D is undetermined. The CDR3 has 14 residues. Germline V gives CDR1 SGHRS, CDR2 YFSETQ. Trimming took 1 base from V and 4 from J, leaving 11 bases between them.

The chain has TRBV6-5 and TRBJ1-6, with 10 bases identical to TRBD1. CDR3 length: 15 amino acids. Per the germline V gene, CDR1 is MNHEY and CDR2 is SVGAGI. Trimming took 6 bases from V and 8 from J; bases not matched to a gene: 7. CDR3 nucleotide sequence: TGTGCCAGCAGATTAGACAGGGGGCTTTATTCACCCCTCCACTTT. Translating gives CASRLDRGLYSPLHF.

The DNA for the CDR3 is TGTGCCATCAGTGAGAGTATGGGTCAGCCCCAGCATTTT. This encodes CAISESMGQPQHF. The chain has TRBV10-3 and TRBJ1-5; D gene ambiguous. The CDR3 sequence is 13 residues long. Germline V gene sequence: CDR1 ENHRY, CDR2 SYGVKD. The ends were cut back, 2 bases at V and 6 bases at J, with 8 bases in the middle.

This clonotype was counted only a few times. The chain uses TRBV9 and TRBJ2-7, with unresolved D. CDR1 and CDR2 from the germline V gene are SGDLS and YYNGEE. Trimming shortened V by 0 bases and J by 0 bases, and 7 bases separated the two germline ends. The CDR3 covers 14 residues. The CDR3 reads CASSVGVGSYEQYF. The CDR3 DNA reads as TGTGCCAGCAGCGTAGGGGTGGGCTCCTACGAGCAGTACTTC.

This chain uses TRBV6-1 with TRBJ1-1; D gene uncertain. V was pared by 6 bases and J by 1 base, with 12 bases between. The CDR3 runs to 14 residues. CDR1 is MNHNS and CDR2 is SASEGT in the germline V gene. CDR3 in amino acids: CASRPVSSNTEAFF. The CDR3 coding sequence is TGTGCCAGCAGACCCGTGAGCTCGAACACTGAAGCTTTCTTT.

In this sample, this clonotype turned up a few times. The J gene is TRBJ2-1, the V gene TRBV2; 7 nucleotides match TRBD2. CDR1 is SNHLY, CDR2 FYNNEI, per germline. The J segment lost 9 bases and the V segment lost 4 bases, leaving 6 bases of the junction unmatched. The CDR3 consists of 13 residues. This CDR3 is CASSGKGGGEQFF. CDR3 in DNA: TGTGCCAGCAGTGGTAAGGGCGGGGGTGAGCAGTTCTTC.

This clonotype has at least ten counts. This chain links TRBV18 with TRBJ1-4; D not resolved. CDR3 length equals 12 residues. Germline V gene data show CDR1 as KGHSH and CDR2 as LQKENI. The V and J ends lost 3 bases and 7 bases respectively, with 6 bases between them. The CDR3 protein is CASSPSGEKLFF. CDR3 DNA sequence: TGTGCCAGCTCACCGTCGGGTGAAAAACTGTTTTTT.

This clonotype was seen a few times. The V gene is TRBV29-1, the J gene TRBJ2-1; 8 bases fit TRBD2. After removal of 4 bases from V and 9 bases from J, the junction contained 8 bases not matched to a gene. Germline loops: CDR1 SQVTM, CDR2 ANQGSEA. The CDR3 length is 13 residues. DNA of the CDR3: TGCAGCGTTGCGCAGCGGGAGAGGAGTGAGCAGTTCTTC. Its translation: CSVAQRERSEQFF.

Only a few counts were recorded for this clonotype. As DNA, the CDR3 is TGTGCCAGCAGGCCCGGGGCAGGGCGGACAGATACGCAGTATTTT. This codes for CASRPGAGRTDTQYF. The genes are TRBV6-1 and TRBJ2-3; D is possibly TRBD1 or TRBD2 (5 bases each). V was clipped by 6 bases and J by 3 bases, with 16 bases between them. This CDR3 has 15 residues. Germline values: CDR1 MNHNS, CDR2 SASEGT.

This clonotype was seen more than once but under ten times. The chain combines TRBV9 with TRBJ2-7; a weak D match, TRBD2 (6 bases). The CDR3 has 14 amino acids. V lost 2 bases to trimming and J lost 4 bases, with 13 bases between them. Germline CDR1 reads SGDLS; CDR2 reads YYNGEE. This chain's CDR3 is CASSVREFAYEQYF. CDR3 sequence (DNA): TGTGCCAGCAGCGTCCGGGAGTTCGCGTACGAGCAGTACTTC.

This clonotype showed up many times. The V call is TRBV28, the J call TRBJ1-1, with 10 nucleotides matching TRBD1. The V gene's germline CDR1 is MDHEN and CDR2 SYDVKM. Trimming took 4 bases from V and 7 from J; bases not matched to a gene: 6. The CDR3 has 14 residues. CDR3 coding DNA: TGTGCCAGCAGTTCAGGGGACAGGGGCCTTGAAGCTTTCTTT. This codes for CASSSGDRGLEAFF. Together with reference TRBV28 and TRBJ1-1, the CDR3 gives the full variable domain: DVKVTQSSRYLVKRTGEKVFLECVQDMDHENMFWYRQDPGLGLRLIYFSYDVKMKEKGDIPEGYSVSREKKERFSLILESASTNQTSMYLCASSSGDRGLEAFFGQGTRLTVV.

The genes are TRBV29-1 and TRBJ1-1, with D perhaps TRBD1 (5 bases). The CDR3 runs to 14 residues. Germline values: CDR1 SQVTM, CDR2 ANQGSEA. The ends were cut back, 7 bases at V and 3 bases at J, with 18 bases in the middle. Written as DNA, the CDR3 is TGCAGCGCCGAGGCCCCAGGGAGGTACACTGAAGCTTTCTTT. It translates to CSAEAPGRYTEAFF.

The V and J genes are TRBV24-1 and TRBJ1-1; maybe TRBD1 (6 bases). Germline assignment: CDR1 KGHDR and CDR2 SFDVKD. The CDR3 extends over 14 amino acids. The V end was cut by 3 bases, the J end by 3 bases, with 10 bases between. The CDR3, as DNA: TGTGCCACCAGTGATCCGCGGGGGCACACTGAAGCTTTCTTT. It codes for CATSDPRGHTEAFF.

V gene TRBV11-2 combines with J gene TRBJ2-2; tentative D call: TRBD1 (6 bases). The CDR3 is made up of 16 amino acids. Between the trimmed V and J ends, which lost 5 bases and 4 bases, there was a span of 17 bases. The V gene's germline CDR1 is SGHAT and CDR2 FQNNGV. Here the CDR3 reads CASSPRPQGGTGELFF. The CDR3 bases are TGTGCCAGCAGCCCTCGTCCCCAAGGGGGCACCGGGGAGCTGTTTTTT.

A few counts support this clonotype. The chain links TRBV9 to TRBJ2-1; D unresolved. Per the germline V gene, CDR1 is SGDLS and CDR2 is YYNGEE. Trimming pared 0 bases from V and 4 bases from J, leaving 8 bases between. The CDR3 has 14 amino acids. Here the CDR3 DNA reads TGTGCCAGCAGCGTAGACAGCCCTTACAATGAGCAGTTCTTC. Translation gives CASSVDSPYNEQFF.

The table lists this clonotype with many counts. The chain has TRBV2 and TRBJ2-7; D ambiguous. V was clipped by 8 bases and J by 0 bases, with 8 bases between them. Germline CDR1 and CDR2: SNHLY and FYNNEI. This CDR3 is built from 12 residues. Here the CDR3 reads CASGVSSYEQYF. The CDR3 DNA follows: TGTGCCAGCGGGGTATCCTCCTACGAGCAGTACTTC.

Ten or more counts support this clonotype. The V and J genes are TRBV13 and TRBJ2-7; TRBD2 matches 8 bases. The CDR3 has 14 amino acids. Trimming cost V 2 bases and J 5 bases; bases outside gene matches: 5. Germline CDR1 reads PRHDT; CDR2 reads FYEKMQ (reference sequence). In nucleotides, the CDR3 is TGTGCCAGCAGCTTATCGAGCGGGAGTCACGAGCAGTACTTC. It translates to CASSLSSGSHEQYF.

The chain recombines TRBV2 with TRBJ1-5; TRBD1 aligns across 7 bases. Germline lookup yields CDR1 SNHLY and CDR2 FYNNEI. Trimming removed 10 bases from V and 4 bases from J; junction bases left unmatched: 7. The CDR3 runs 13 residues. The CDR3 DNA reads TGTGCCACGACCCGGGGACAGAATCAGCCCCAGCATTTT. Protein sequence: CATTRGQNQPQHF.

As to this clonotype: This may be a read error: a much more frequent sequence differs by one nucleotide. The CDR3 nucleotides read TGTGCCAGCCTCTCGCTAGACGGGATAGAGACCCAGTGCTTC. The encoded protein is CASLSLDGIETQCF. This chain joins TRBV28 and TRBJ2-5; the D gene is possibly TRBD2 (5 bases). The CDR3 consists of 14 residues. Germline assignment: CDR1 MDHEN and CDR2 SYDVKM. The whole variable domain, remainder taken from reference TRBV28 and TRBJ2-5, is DVKVTQSSRYLVKRTGEKVFLECVQDMDHENMFWYRQDPGLGLRLIYFSYDVKMKEKGDIPEGYSVSREKKERFSLILESASTNQTSMYLCASLSLDGIETQCFGPGTRLLVL.

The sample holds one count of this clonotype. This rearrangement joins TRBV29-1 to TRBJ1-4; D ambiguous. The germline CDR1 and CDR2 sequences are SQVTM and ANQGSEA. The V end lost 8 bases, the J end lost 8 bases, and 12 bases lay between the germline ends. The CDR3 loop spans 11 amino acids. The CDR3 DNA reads TGCAGCTCGGTATTAGGGGAAAAACTGTTTTTT. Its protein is CSSVLGEKLFF.

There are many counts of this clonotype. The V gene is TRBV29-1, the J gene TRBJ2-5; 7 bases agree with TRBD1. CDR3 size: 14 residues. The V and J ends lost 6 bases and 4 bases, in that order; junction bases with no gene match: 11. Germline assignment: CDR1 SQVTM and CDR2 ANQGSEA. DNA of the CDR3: TGCAGCGTCGCCGGCAGGGGGTTGGTAGAGACCCAGTACTTC. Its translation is CSVAGRGLVETQYF.